This passage covers 18 T cell receptor beta chains from one sample sequenced in a study of human T cells and chemical hapten exposure. Noted time point: patch test 1, 2 weeks after DPC sensitization. Treatment given: therapeutic diphenylcyclopropenone sensitization with weekly scalp DPC. TCRdb re-called the RACE reads with MiXCR, one entry per CDR3 protein. The data contain roughly 120,000 distinct CDR3 sequences, around an eighth of them singletons. The sample in question was whole blood, obtained in connection with sensitization to the hapten diphenylcyclopropenone (DPC). Receptor source: a woman in her fifties or sixties with alopecia areata. Some clones in this sample may be carry-over from other donors' samples.

This clonotype was recorded a few times. The chain employs TRBV21-1 and TRBJ1-1; the table gives TRBD1 as D, unverified against the DNA. TRBV21-1 is flagged as a pseudogene. CDR3 length: 15 residues. The CDR3 sequence: CASSTGQGKNTEAFF. CDR3 in DNA: TGTGCCAGCAGCACGGGACAGGGGAAGAACACTGAAGCTTTCTTT.

This clonotype was seen many times. At one boundary the junction diverges from the germline segment, which might be a read error. The genes are TRBV28 and TRBJ1-1; D gene uncertain. CDR1 is MDHEN and CDR2 is SYDVKM in the germline V gene. The CDR3 is 12 residues long. The CDR3 is CASGLVGTEAFF. Here the CDR3 DNA reads TGTGCCAGCGGTTTAGTGGGCACTGAAGCTTTCTTT.

This clonotype was observed many times. The chain couples TRBV5-4 to TRBJ1-3, with D unresolved. CDR3 size: 15 residues. The V end was cut by 4 bases, the J end by 0 bases, with 11 bases between. CDR1 SGHNT and CDR2 YYREEE come from the germline V gene (reference sequence). CDR3 sequence: CASSPGGYSGNTIYF. The CDR3 DNA sequence: TGTGCCAGCAGCCCTGGAGGGTACTCTGGAAACACCATATATTTT.

The V gene is TRBV7-6, the J gene TRBJ1-2, with unresolved D. Germline assignment: CDR1 SGHVS and CDR2 FNYEAQ. Between the trimmed V and J ends, which lost 1 base and 4 bases, there was a span of 16 bases. The length of the CDR3 is 16 residues. The CDR3 here is CASSLDPPPRFYGYTF. The CDR3, as DNA: TGTGCCAGCAGCTTAGATCCCCCACCGAGATTCTATGGCTACACCTTC.

This clonotype was detected many times. This chain links TRBV11-1 with TRBJ2-1; D is perhaps TRBD2 (6 bases). Germline CDR1 reads SGHAT; CDR2 reads FQDESV (reference sequence). This CDR3 contains 13 residues. Trimming shortened V by 4 bases and J by 6 bases, and 10 bases separated the two germline ends. This CDR3 is CASSSPGANEQFF. CDR3 in DNA: TGTGCCAGCAGCTCCCCGGGAGCCAATGAGCAGTTCTTC.

The V call is TRBV20-1, the J call TRBJ1-1; D perhaps matches TRBD1 (5 bases). The CDR3 is 16 residues long. From germline, CDR1 is DFQATT and CDR2 SNEGSKA (reference sequence). V was shortened by 0 bases and J by 2 bases, with 16 bases between the two germline ends. The CDR3 DNA follows: TGCAGTGCTAGAGATCCGGCGGGGCCCAAAAACACTGAAGCTTTCTTT. It codes for CSARDPAGPKNTEAFF.

This clonotype was observed at least ten times. J is TRBJ2-7 and V is TRBV28, with a possible D match to TRBD2 (6 bases). Deletions cut 4 bases from V and 4 bases from J, with 20 bases between. The CDR3 is made up of 16 amino acids. Germline V gene sequence: CDR1 MDHEN, CDR2 SYDVKM. The CDR3 nucleotides read TGTGCCAGCAGTTCTTTAATAGCGGTAGGAGTATACGAGCAGTACTTC. Amino acid sequence: CASSSLIAVGVYEQYF.

This clonotype was counted at least ten times. The DNA of the CDR3 is TGTGCCAGCAGAGGTCTAAGTGGCTTCAATCAGCCCCAGCATTTT. It specifies CASRGLSGFNQPQHF. This chain uses TRBV28 with TRBJ1-5, with no clear D. The CDR3 has 15 amino acids. Trimming took off 6 bases at V and 3 bases at J, with 15 bases between the two ends. Germline V gives CDR1 MDHEN, CDR2 SYDVKM.

This clonotype was picked up many times. The CDR3 bases are TGCGCCAGCAGTCCCGGGGCTTACGAGCAGTACTTC. Its translation is CASSPGAYEQYF. The genes are TRBV5-1 and TRBJ2-7, with D perhaps being TRBD1 or TRBD2 (5 bases each). V lost 5 bases, J lost 4 bases, and 10 bases lay in between. Germline V CDR1 and CDR2: SGHRS, YFSETQ. The CDR3 extends over 12 amino acids.

The chain uses TRBV14 and TRBJ2-5; the D is unclear. Germline V CDR1 and CDR2: SGHDN, FVKESK. Trimming took off 0 bases at V and 5 bases at J, with 13 bases between the two ends. The CDR3 is made up of 15 amino acids. The CDR3 here is CASSQDRIRDETQYF. CDR3 DNA: TGTGCCAGCAGCCAAGATAGGATAAGGGATGAGACCCAGTACTTC.

This clonotype has a count of ten or more. The J gene is TRBJ2-7, the V gene TRBV12-3 or TRBV12-4; D uncertain. Trimming left V 6 bases short and J 5 bases short, with 11 bases between. The CDR3 is 12 residues long. This chain's CDR3 is CASSPPRDEQYF. CDR3 in DNA: TGTGCCAGCAGCCCTCCCCGGGACGAGCAGTACTTC.

The genes are TRBV15 and TRBJ2-1; TRBD2 might be the D (5 bases). Trimming cost V 0 bases and J 8 bases, with 11 bases left between them. The CDR3 covers 14 residues. Germline lookup yields CDR1 LNHNV and CDR2 YYDKDF (reference sequence). CDR3 sequence: CATSRDVTADEQFF. The DNA of the CDR3 is TGTGCCACCAGCAGAGATGTCACAGCGGATGAGCAGTTCTTC.

This clonotype has a count of ten or more. V usage is TRBV10-3 and J usage is TRBJ1-5; D ambiguous. The ends were cut back, 0 bases at V and 7 bases at J, with 4 bases in the middle. This CDR3 spans 12 amino acids. Germline CDR1 reads ENHRY; CDR2 reads SYGVKD. In DNA form, the CDR3 reads TGTGCCATCAGTGAGTCGAGGCAGCCCCAGCATTTT. Its translation is CAISESRQPQHF.

This clonotype was found many times. The chain is built from TRBV12-3 or TRBV12-4 and TRBJ2-2; no definite D call. V lost 3 bases to trimming and J lost 5 bases, with 16 bases between them. The CDR3 totals 16 residues. This CDR3 reads CASSFLRPQTTGELFF. CDR3 DNA: TGTGCCAGCAGTTTCTTACGTCCCCAGACAACCGGGGAGCTGTTTTTT.

The table lists this clonotype with many counts. The chain links TRBV12-3 or TRBV12-4 to TRBJ2-3; possibly TRBD2 for D (6 bases). The CDR3 contains 12 residues. The V gene lost 6 bases and the J gene lost 6 bases, with 10 bases spanning the gap. The CDR3 spells CASSPGADTQYF. For the CDR3, the DNA is TGTGCCAGCAGCCCGGGAGCTGATACGCAGTATTTT.

In its sample, this clonotype was seen a few times. This chain connects TRBV6-5 to TRBJ2-2, with 9 bases aligning to TRBD1. The trim removed 6 bases at V and 2 bases at J, leaving 7 bases unmatched. This CDR3 is built from 16 residues. CDR1 and CDR2 from the germline V gene are MNHEY and SVGAGI. Written as DNA, the CDR3 is TGTGCCAGCAGAAAGGGACAGGGCGGAAACACCGGGGAGCTGTTTTTT. Its protein product is CASRKGQGGNTGELFF.

This clonotype has just a few counts. The chain employs TRBV14 and TRBJ2-3, with a tentative D call TRBD1 (5 bases). Per germline, CDR1 SGHDN and CDR2 FVKESK. V dropped 0 bases and J dropped 6 bases, with 13 bases sitting between them. This CDR3 comprises 15 residues. CDR3 in DNA: TGTGCCAGCAGCCAAGATAAGACAGATTCGGATACGCAGTATTTT. Translating gives CASSQDKTDSDTQYF.

This clonotype was observed a single time. The CDR3 loop reads CASSSGNYGYTF. Here the CDR3 DNA reads TGTGCCAGCAGCTCAGGAAACTATGGCTACACCTTC. The gene calls are TRBV11-2 and TRBJ1-2; D ambiguous. Germline V gene lookup returns CDR1 SGHAT and CDR2 FQNNGV. The CDR3 consists of 12 residues. The V end lost 4 bases, the J end lost 2 bases, and 5 bases lay between the germline ends.